This TCR beta chain was profiled in a study of a mutant IDH1 vaccine in newly diagnosed glioma. Study at large: Patients got radiotherapy, temozolomide, or both beforehand, and most got both.

Time point noted: week 23, last vaccination. Vaccination used 300 ug of mutant IDH1 20-mer peptide per dose, with topical imiquimod. TCRdb's table, derived via immunoSEQ multiplex PCR, lists solely in-frame clones and lacks some. The table has 41,000 or so clones, around 81% seen once. With regard to this clone: Antigen specificity is unknown.

CDR3 length: 15 residues. Trimming took 2 bases from V and 3 from J; bases not matched to a gene: 2. Germline CDR1 is WSHSY and CDR2 is SAAADI. This sample comprised PBMCs, obtained from a glioma patient whose treatment included an IDH1 peptide vaccine. The chain is built from TRBV10-2 and TRBJ2-1; 9 bases are shared with TRBD1. The clonotype originates from a woman aged 40 to 55 with glioma. Some clones in this sample may be carry-over from other donors' samples. The CDR3 bases are TGCGCCAGCAGTGAGGTGACAGGGGGCTACAATGAGCAGTTCTTC. Translated: CASSEVTGGYNEQFF.